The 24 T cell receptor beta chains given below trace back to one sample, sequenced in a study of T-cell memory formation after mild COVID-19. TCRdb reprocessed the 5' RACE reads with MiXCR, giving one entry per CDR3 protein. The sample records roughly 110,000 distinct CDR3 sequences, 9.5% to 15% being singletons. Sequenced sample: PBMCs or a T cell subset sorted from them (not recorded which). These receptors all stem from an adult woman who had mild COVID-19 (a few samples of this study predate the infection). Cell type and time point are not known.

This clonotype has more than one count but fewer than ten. The CDR3 loop is CASSVDIAGGEQFF. The CDR3 nucleotides are TGTGCCAGCAGCGTAGATATAGCGGGAGGTGAGCAGTTCTTC. The chain uses TRBV9 and TRBJ2-1; 10 positions agree with TRBD2. Germline lookup yields CDR1 SGDLS and CDR2 YYNGEE. V lost 0 bases, J lost 9 bases, and 3 bases stayed unmatched. The CDR3 covers 14 residues. The full variable domain, rest sourced from reference TRBV9 and TRBJ2-1, is DSGVTQTPKHLITATGQRVTLRCSPRSGDLSVYWYQQSLDQGLQFLIQYYNGEERAKGNILERFSAQQFPDLHSELNLSSLELGDSALYFCASSVDIAGGEQFFGPGTRLTVL.

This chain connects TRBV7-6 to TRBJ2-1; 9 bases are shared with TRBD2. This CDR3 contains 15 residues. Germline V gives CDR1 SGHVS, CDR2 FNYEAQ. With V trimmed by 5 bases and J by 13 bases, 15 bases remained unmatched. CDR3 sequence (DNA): TGTGCCAGCAGCAGTGCGGGGGGGCCAGTCGATCACCAGTTCTTC. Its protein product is CASSSAGGPVDHQFF. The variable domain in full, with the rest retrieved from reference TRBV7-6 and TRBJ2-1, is GAGVSQSPRYKVTKRGQDVALRCDPISGHVSLYWYRQALGQGPEFLTYFNYEAQQDKSGLPNDRFSAERPEGSISTLTIQRTEQRDSAMYRCASSSAGGPVDHQFFGPGTRLTVL.

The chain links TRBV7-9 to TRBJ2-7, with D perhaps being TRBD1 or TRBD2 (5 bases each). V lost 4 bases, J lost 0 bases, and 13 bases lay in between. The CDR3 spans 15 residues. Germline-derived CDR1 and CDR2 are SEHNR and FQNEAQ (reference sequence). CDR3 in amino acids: CASSSPGPSSYEQYF. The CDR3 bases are TGTGCCAGCAGCTCGCCGGGACCTAGCTCCTACGAGCAGTACTTC.

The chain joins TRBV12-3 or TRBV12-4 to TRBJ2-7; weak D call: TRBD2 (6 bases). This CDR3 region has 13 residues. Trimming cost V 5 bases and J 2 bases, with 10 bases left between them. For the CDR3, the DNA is TGTGCCAGCAGTCAATGGACTACCTACGAGCAGTACTTC. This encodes CASSQWTTYEQYF.

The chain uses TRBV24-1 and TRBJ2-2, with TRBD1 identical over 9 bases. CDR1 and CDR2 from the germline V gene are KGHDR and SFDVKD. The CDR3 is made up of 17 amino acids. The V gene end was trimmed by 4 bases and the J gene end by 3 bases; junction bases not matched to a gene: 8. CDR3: CATSEPDRGRDTGELFF. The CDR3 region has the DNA TGTGCCACCAGTGAACCGGACAGGGGCCGGGACACCGGGGAGCTGTTTTTT.

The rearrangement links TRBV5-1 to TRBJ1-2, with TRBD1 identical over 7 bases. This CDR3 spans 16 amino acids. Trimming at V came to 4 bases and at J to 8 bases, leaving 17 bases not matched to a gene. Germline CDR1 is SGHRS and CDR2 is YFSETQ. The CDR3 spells CASSPLWDRDTLGYTF. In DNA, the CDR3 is TGCGCCAGCAGCCCACTTTGGGACAGAGACACTCTGGGCTACACCTTC. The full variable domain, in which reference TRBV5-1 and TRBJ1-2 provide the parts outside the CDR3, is KAGVTQTPRYLIKTRGQQVTLSCSPISGHRSVSWYQQTPGQGLQFLFEYFSETQRNKGNFPGRFSGRQFSNSRSEMNVSTLELGDSALYLCASSPLWDRDTLGYTFGSGTRLTVV.

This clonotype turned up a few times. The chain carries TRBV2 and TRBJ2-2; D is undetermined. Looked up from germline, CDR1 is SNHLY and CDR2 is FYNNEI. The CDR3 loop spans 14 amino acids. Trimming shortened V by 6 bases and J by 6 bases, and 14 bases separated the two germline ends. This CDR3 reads CASRGPMFSGELFF. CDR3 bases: TGTGCCAGCAGAGGTCCTATGTTCTCCGGGGAGCTGTTTTTT.

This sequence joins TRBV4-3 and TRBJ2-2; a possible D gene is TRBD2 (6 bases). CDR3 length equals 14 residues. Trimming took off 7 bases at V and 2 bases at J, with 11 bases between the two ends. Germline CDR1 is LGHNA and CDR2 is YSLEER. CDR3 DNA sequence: TGCGCCAGCACCTGGCGGGACAACACCGGGGAGCTGTTTTTT. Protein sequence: CASTWRDNTGELFF.

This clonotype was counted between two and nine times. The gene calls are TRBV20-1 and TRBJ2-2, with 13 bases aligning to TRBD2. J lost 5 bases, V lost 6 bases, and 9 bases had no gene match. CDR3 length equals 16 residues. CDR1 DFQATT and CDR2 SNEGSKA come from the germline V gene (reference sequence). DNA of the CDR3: TGCAGTGCCTTCGGACTAGCGGGGGCCGGGACCGGGGAGCTGTTTTTT. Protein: CSAFGLAGAGTGELFF.

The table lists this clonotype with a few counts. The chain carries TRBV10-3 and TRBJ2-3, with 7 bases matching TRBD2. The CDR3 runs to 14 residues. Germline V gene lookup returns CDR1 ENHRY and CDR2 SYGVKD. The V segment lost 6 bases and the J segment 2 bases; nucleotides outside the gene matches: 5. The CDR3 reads CAISSGVDTDTQYF. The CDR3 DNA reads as TGTGCCATCAGCAGCGGGGTCGACACAGATACGCAGTATTTT.

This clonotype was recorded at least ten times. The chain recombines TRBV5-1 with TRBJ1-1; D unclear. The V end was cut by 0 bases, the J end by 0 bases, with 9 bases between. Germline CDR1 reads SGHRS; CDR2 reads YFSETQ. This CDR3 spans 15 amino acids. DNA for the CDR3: TGCGCCAGCAGCTTGGCCCAGGACCTGAACACTGAAGCTTTCTTT. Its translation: CASSLAQDLNTEAFF.

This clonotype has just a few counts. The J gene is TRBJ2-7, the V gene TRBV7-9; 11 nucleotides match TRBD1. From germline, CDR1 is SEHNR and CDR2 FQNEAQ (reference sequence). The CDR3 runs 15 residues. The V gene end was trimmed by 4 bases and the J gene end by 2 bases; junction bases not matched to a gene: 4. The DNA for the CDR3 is TGTGCCAGCAGCTCCTTGGACAGGGGGCCCTACGAGCAGTACTTC. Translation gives CASSSLDRGPYEQYF.

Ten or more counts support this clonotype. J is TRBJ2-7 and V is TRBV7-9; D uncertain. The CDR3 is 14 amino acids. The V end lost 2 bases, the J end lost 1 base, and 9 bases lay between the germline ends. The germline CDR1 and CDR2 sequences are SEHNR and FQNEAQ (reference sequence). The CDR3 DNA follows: TGTGCCAGCAGCTTAACGGGCCCTTCCTACGAGCAGTACTTC. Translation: CASSLTGPSYEQYF.

As DNA, the CDR3 is TGTGCCACCCTCGTATTTCCGGGGGAAGATACGCAGTATTTT. Translating it yields CATLVFPGEDTQYF. The rearrangement links TRBV6-1 to TRBJ2-3, with D possibly being TRBD2 (6 bases). The CDR3 spans 14 residues. Looked up from germline, CDR1 is MNHNS and CDR2 is SASEGT. The V end lost 10 bases, the J end lost 5 bases, and 19 bases lay between the germline ends.

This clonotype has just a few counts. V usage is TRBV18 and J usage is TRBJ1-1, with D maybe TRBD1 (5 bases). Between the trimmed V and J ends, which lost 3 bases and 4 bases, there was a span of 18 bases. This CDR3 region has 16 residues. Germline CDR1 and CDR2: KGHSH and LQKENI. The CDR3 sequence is CASSPDGRRGPTEAFF. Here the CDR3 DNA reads TGTGCCAGCTCACCTGACGGGCGGCGGGGACCCACTGAAGCTTTCTTT.

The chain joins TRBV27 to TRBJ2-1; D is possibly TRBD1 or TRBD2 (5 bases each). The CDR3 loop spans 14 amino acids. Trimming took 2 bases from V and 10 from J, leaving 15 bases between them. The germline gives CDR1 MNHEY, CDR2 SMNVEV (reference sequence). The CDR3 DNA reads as TGTGCCAGCAGTTTACCGATCGGGGACGGCGAGCAGTTCTTC. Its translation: CASSLPIGDGEQFF.

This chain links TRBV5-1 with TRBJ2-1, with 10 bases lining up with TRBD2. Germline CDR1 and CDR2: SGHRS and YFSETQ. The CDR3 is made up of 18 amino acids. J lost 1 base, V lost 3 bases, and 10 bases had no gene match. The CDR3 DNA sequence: TGCGCCAGCAGCTCCCCAGCGGGGGGGCCGTCGTCCTACAATGAGCAGTTCTTC. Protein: CASSSPAGGPSSYNEQFF. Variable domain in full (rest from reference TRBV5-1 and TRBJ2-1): KAGVTQTPRYLIKTRGQQVTLSCSPISGHRSVSWYQQTPGQGLQFLFEYFSETQRNKGNFPGRFSGRQFSNSRSEMNVSTLELGDSALYLCASSSPAGGPSSYNEQFFGPGTRLTVL.

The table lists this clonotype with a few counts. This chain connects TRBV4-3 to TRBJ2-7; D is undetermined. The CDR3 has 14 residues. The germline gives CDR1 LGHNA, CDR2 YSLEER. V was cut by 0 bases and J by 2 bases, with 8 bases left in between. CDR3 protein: CASSQDLTTYEQYF. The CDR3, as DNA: TGCGCCAGCAGCCAAGATTTAACTACCTACGAGCAGTACTTC.

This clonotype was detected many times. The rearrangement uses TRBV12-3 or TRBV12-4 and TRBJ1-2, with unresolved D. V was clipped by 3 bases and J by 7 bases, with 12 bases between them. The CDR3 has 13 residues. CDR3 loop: CASSFASAGGYTF. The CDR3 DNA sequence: TGTGCCAGCAGTTTCGCATCTGCGGGTGGCTACACCTTC.

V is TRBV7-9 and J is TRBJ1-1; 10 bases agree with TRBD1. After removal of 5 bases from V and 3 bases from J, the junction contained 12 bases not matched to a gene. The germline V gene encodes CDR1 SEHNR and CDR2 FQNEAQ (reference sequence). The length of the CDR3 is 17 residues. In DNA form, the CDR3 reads TGTGCCAGCAGCAGAGGACAGGGGGTAGGCCCTTACACTGAAGCTTTCTTT. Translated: CASSRGQGVGPYTEAFF.

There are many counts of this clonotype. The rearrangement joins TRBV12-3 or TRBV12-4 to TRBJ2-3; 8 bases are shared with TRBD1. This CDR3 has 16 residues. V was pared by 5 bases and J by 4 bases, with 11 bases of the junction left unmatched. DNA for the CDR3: TGTGCCAGCAGTCGGACAGGGTCAAGGGTCTCAGATACGCAGTATTTT. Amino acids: CASSRTGSRVSDTQYF.

The CDR3: CASSRTGGGYGYTF. CDR3 DNA: TGTGCCAGCAGCCGGACAGGGGGCGGCTATGGCTACACCTTC. The gene calls are TRBV7-2 and TRBJ1-2; 11 positions agree with TRBD1. This CDR3 has 14 residues. Looked up from germline, CDR1 is SGHTA and CDR2 is FQGNSA. V lost 5 bases, J lost 4 bases, and 3 bases stayed unmatched. The full variable domain, its missing parts supplied by reference TRBV7-2 and TRBJ1-2, is GAGVSQSPSNKVTEKGKDVELRCDPISGHTALYWYRQSLGQGLEFLIYFQGNSAPDKSGLPSDRFSAERTGGSVSTLTIQRTQQEDSAVYLCASSRTGGGYGYTFGSGTRLTVV.

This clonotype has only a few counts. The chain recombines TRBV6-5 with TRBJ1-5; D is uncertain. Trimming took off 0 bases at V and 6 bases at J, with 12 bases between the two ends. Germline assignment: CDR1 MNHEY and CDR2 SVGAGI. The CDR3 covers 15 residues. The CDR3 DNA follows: TGTGCCAGCAGTTACTCGGCAGGTTGGGGTCAGCCCCAGCATTTT. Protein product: CASSYSAGWGQPQHF.

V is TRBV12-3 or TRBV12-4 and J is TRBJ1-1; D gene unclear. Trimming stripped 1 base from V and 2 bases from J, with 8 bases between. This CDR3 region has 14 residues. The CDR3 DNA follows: TGTGCCAGCAGTTTAGGGGAGGGAAACACTGAAGCTTTCTTT. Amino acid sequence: CASSLGEGNTEAFF.